This entry describes one T cell receptor (beta chain). In the same sample, other DNA sequences code for this CDR3. Sequenced by immunoSEQ multiplex PCR; TCRdb stores in-frame clones only, minus some. The data hold some 75,000 clones, with 85% to 90% observed a single time. The V end was cut by 0 bases, the J end by 6 bases, with 13 bases between. CDR1 and CDR2 (germline): SGDLS, YYNGEE. The CDR3 sequence is 15 residues long. These data originate in a study of blood T cell repertoires in COVID-19. Study in general: COVID-19 samples collected from the United States, Italy and Spain covered acute and convalescent phases. In each case, the material was cDNA or gDNA derived from T cells, B-cell-depleted T cells, or PBMCs.

The chain joins TRBV9 to TRBJ2-1, with TRBD1 as a possible D gene (5 bases). What was sequenced was peripheral blood. This sequence was found in a man aged 60 to 69 with acute or convalescent COVID-19. The CDR3 nucleotides are TGTGCCAGCAGCGTAGGGCAGGGTTCGTCCAATGAGCAGTTCTTC. Protein sequence: CASSVGQGSSNEQFF.